Each of the 21 T cell receptor beta chains below was sequenced from the same sample in a study of blood T cell repertoires in COVID-19. The protocol was immunoSEQ multiplex PCR, while the TCRdb copy is restricted to in-frame clones and leaves out a portion. The top ten clones hold 30% to 45% of a sample with 100,000 or so clones, 80% to 85% of them seen once. Sequenced material: peripheral blood. The receptor set was obtained from a man aged 80 or over with acute or convalescent COVID-19.

J is TRBJ1-2 and V is TRBV14; 8 bases align to TRBD1. Germline trimming cut 3 bases from V and 8 bases from J; bases unmatched to any gene: 5. The CDR3 covers 13 residues. Germline-derived CDR1 and CDR2 are SGHDN and FVKESK. The CDR3 coding sequence is TGTGCCAGCAGCCACGTCAGGGGGCAGGGCTACACCTTC. Translated, it gives CASSHVRGQGYTF.

V is TRBV6-5 and J is TRBJ2-7, with 10 positions matching TRBD2. V gave up 7 bases and J gave up 5 bases; unmatched junction bases: 11. Germline V gene sequence: CDR1 MNHEY, CDR2 SVGAGI. The CDR3 contains 15 residues. The CDR3 spells CASTDPGLARNEQYF. DNA for the CDR3: TGTGCCAGCACCGATCCGGGACTAGCGAGGAACGAGCAGTACTTC.

The chain carries TRBV30 and TRBJ1-6; tentatively, D is TRBD1 (5 bases). This CDR3 is 16 amino acids long. V shed 4 bases and J shed 7 bases, with 20 bases lying between them. Germline values: CDR1 GTSNPN, CDR2 SVGIG (reference sequence). CDR3 in DNA: TGTGCCTGGAAGATGTCGGGGGGGGGTAGGAATTCACCCCTCCACTTT. This gives the protein CAWKMSGGGRNSPLHF.

The rearrangement joins TRBV28 to TRBJ1-1, with D perhaps matching TRBD1 (6 bases). With 2 bases removed from V and 1 base from J, the gap between germline ends came to 11 bases. The CDR3 consists of 15 residues. The germline gives CDR1 MDHEN, CDR2 SYDVKM. CDR3: CASSLAQTGNTEAFF. As DNA, the CDR3 is TGTGCCAGCAGTTTAGCCCAGACAGGGAACACTGAAGCTTTCTTT.

The rearrangement uses TRBV5-4 and TRBJ2-5; D perhaps matches TRBD1 (6 bases). Germline loops: CDR1 SGHNT, CDR2 YYREEE (reference sequence). V dropped 4 bases and J dropped 2 bases, with 15 bases sitting between them. This CDR3 region has 15 residues. The CDR3 here is CASSPPPGQQETQYF. For the CDR3, the DNA is TGTGCCAGCAGCCCCCCTCCAGGACAGCAAGAGACCCAGTACTTC.

This clone was recorded many times. The chain links TRBV29-1 to TRBJ2-7; 9 bases match TRBD1. This CDR3 comprises 14 residues. J gave up 3 bases and V 5 bases, and 8 bases lay outside the gene matches. Germline loops: CDR1 SQVTM, CDR2 ANQGSEA. CDR3 bases: TGCAGCGTTTCAGGGACAGGGAAGTTCTACGAGCAGTACTTC. It translates to CSVSGTGKFYEQYF.

The table lists this clone with a count of one. The V gene is TRBV28, the J gene TRBJ1-5, with D possibly TRBD1 on 6 matching bases. CDR1 is MDHEN and CDR2 is SYDVKM in the germline V gene. This CDR3 contains 14 residues. The V end was cut by 2 bases, the J end by 5 bases, with 10 bases between. The CDR3 region has the DNA TGTGCCAGCAGTTTAGCGGGGGGCTATCAGCCCCAGCATTTT. This codes for CASSLAGGYQPQHF.

The chain links TRBV6-6 to TRBJ1-5; maybe TRBD1 (5 bases). V shed 7 bases and J shed 2 bases, with 15 bases lying between them. The CDR3 extends over 15 amino acids. From germline, CDR1 is MNHNY and CDR2 SVGAGI (reference sequence). CDR3 coding DNA: TGTGCCAGCAATTTGCAGGGCGGGGGCAATCAGCCCCAGCATTTT. Protein product: CASNLQGGGNQPQHF.

The chain combines TRBV28 with TRBJ2-2; TRBD2 matches at 8 bases. This CDR3 is 17 amino acids long. The germline gives CDR1 MDHEN, CDR2 SYDVKM. Unmatched junction bases numbered 16, after V lost 6 bases and J lost 7 bases. Here the CDR3 reads CASSYSEAGERDGELFF. DNA for the CDR3: TGTGCCAGCAGCTACTCCGAAGCGGGAGAGAGGGACGGGGAGCTGTTTTTT.

The chain is built from TRBV27 and TRBJ1-1; the D gene is possibly TRBD1 (5 bases). The CDR3 is made up of 15 amino acids. Germline V gives CDR1 MNHEY, CDR2 SMNVEV (reference sequence). V lost 4 bases and J lost 3, with 15 bases in between. The CDR3 DNA reads TGTGCCAGCAGTTATGCCACAGGCCGGTACACTGAAGCTTTCTTT. Encoded protein: CASSYATGRYTEAFF.

This clone is a singleton in its sample. V is TRBV16 and J is TRBJ1-5, with unresolved D. The CDR3 spans 15 residues. CDR1 is KGHSY and CDR2 is FQNENV in the germline V gene. Trimming took off 4 bases at V and 0 bases at J, with 10 bases between the two ends. CDR3 loop: CASSLPGSSNQPQHF. The CDR3 DNA is TGTGCCAGCAGCCTTCCTGGGAGTAGCAATCAGCCCCAGCATTTT.

A few counts support this clone. The chain carries TRBV5-6 and TRBJ2-1, with 10 bases that match TRBD2. Trimming at V came to 2 bases and at J to 6 bases, leaving 5 bases not matched to a gene. CDR1 SGHDT and CDR2 YYEEEE come from the germline V gene. CDR3 length: 15 amino acids. The CDR3 spells CASSLSSGRANEQFF. DNA of the CDR3: TGTGCCAGCAGCTTATCCAGCGGGAGGGCCAATGAGCAGTTCTTC.

This clone was counted between two and nine times. This chain links TRBV18 with TRBJ2-1; 7 nucleotides agree with TRBD2. From germline, CDR1 is KGHSH and CDR2 LQKENI. J lost 0 bases, V lost 0 bases, and 2 bases had no gene match. This CDR3 contains 16 residues. This CDR3 is CASSPPTGGSYNEQFF. CDR3 in DNA: TGTGCCAGCTCACCACCGACGGGAGGCTCCTACAATGAGCAGTTCTTC.

The chain combines TRBV7-9 with TRBJ1-1, with D tentatively TRBD1 (5 bases). CDR1 is SEHNR, CDR2 FQNEAQ, per germline (reference sequence). Trimming shortened V by 5 bases and J by 1 base, and 14 bases separated the two germline ends. The CDR3 extends over 15 amino acids. CDR3 sequence reads: CASSLRITGNTEAFF. In DNA, the CDR3 is TGTGCCAGCAGCCTTCGGATCACAGGGAACACTGAAGCTTTCTTT.

The J gene is TRBJ2-7, the V gene TRBV15; D is unclear. V was clipped by 2 bases and J by 6 bases, with 8 bases between them. Germline V CDR1 and CDR2: LNHNV, YYDKDF (reference sequence). The CDR3 has 12 residues. CDR3 bases: TGTGCCACCAGCAGAACTTCGAGCGAGCAGTACTTC. Translating gives CATSRTSSEQYF. Using reference TRBV15 and TRBJ2-7 for the parts outside the CDR3, the full variable domain is DAMVIQNPRYQVTQFGKPVTLSCSQTLNHNVMYWYQQKSSQAPKLLFHYYDKDFNNEADTPDNFQSRRPNTSFCFLDIRSPGLGDTAMYLCATSRTSSEQYFGPGTRLTVT.

The CDR3 coding sequence is TGTGCCAGCTCACCATCGGTTCCTTACGAGCAGTACTTC. It is translated as CASSPSVPYEQYF. The chain has TRBV18 and TRBJ2-7; D gene ambiguous. Looked up from germline, CDR1 is KGHSH and CDR2 is LQKENI. The V end was cut by 2 bases, the J end by 4 bases, with 9 bases between. The CDR3 consists of 13 residues.

The rearrangement uses TRBV27 and TRBJ2-6; 8 nucleotides agree with TRBD1. The length of the CDR3 is 17 residues. Germline V lookup: CDR1 MNHEY, CDR2 SMNVEV (reference sequence). Trimming removed 4 bases from V and 2 bases from J; junction bases left unmatched: 7. The CDR3: CASSSTDRVAGANVLTF. The CDR3 DNA reads TGTGCCAGCAGTTCTACGGACAGGGTAGCTGGGGCCAACGTCCTGACTTTC.

The CDR3 loop reads CASKGRHGGFGYTF. CDR3 DNA sequence: TGTGCCAGCAAGGGAAGACATGGAGGATTTGGCTACACCTTC. The chain joins TRBV2 to TRBJ1-2; D gene unclear. V dropped 7 bases and J dropped 7 bases, with 19 bases sitting between them. Germline lookup yields CDR1 SNHLY and CDR2 FYNNEI. The CDR3 is made up of 14 amino acids.

This clone has a handful of counts. This chain uses TRBV28 with TRBJ2-4, with TRBD1 matching over 7 bases. Trimming cost V 2 bases and J 9 bases; bases outside gene matches: 7. This CDR3 spans 14 amino acids. Germline V CDR1 and CDR2: MDHEN, SYDVKM. CDR3 coding DNA: TGTGCCAGCAGTTTAGCCACAGGGGCAAGCATTCAGTACTTC. Its translation is CASSLATGASIQYF.

The CDR3 sequence is CASSSLSTGGRTEAFF. Here the CDR3 DNA reads TGTGCCAGCAGTTCCCTCTCCACAGGGGGAAGAACTGAAGCTTTCTTT. The chain recombines TRBV28 with TRBJ1-1, with TRBD1 matching over 8 bases. Germline CDR1 and CDR2: MDHEN and SYDVKM. Losses at the gene ends were 4 bases for V and 5 bases for J; bases not matched to a gene: 12. The CDR3 totals 16 residues.

Here the CDR3 reads CASPVGLAGRSTEQFF. As DNA, the CDR3 is TGTGCCAGCCCCGTTGGACTAGCGGGACGCTCAACAGAGCAGTTCTTC. V usage is TRBV27 and J usage is TRBJ2-1; 12 positions agree with TRBD2. The CDR3 sequence is 16 residues long. Unmatched junction bases numbered 15, after V lost 8 bases and J lost 10 bases. CDR1 is MNHEY, CDR2 SMNVEV, per germline (reference sequence).